Below, 31 T cell receptor beta chains from the same sample are listed, as sequenced in a study of human T cells and chemical hapten exposure. The time point denotes: pre-sensitization, week 0. This sample's treatment: therapeutic diphenylcyclopropenone sensitization with weekly scalp DPC. TCRdb reanalysed the RACE reads using MiXCR and keeps one entry per CDR3 protein. The table has around 260,000 distinct CDR3 sequences, about 8.6% seen once. The specimen comprised whole blood, sampled in connection with sensitization to the hapten diphenylcyclopropenone (DPC). Receptor source: a woman in her thirties or forties with alopecia areata. Some clones in this sample may be carry-over from other donors' samples.

This chain connects TRBV4-3 to TRBJ2-1; D possibly uses TRBD1 or TRBD2 (6 bases each). V gave up 0 bases and J gave up 8 bases, with 8 bases separating them. Germline V gives CDR1 LGHNA, CDR2 YSLEER. The CDR3 covers 13 residues. Written as DNA, the CDR3 is TGCGCCAGCAGCCAAGAACGGGGGCATGAGCAGTTCTTC. Encoded protein: CASSQERGHEQFF.

This clonotype was recorded a few times. The CDR3 nucleotides are TGTGCCAGCAGCCAGACTAGCGGGAGCCACCAAGAGACCCAGTACTTC. Protein product: CASSQTSGSHQETQYF. V is TRBV7-6 and J is TRBJ2-5, with 12 bases lining up with TRBD2. The CDR3 totals 16 residues. V gave up 5 bases and J gave up 0 bases; unmatched junction bases: 4. The germline gives CDR1 SGHVS, CDR2 FNYEAQ.

This chain uses TRBV5-5 with TRBJ2-3; 13 bases fit TRBD2. J lost 10 bases, V lost 3 bases, and 5 bases had no gene match. In germline, CDR1 is SGHKS, CDR2 YYEKEE (reference sequence). The CDR3 spans 14 residues. DNA of the CDR3: TGTGCCAGCAGCTCCGGGACTAGCGGGATCTCGCAGTATTTT. This codes for CASSSGTSGISQYF.

The rearrangement joins TRBV6-2 or TRBV6-3 to TRBJ1-2; D gene uncertain. Germline CDR1 and CDR2: MNHEY and SVGEGT. V gave up 1 base and J gave up 4 bases, with 16 bases separating them. The CDR3 covers 16 residues. CDR3 sequence reads: CASSYWDSETFYGYTF. The CDR3 bases are TGTGCCAGCAGTTACTGGGATTCGGAGACTTTCTATGGCTACACCTTC.

This chain links TRBV28 with TRBJ1-2; no clear D gene. V lost 6 bases, J lost 8 bases, and 13 bases lay in between. CDR3 size: 12 residues. The germline gives CDR1 MDHEN, CDR2 SYDVKM. CDR3 region: CASSPPFGGYTF. The CDR3 nucleotides read TGTGCCAGCAGCCCACCGTTCGGCGGCTACACCTTC.

This chain uses TRBV7-6 with TRBJ2-1, with 8 bases aligning to TRBD2. V shed 7 bases and J 10 bases; nucleotides not matched to a gene: 9. The CDR3 has 13 amino acids. From germline, CDR1 is SGHVS and CDR2 FNYEAQ. CDR3 sequence (DNA): TGTGCCAGCAATCGACTAGCGAGTAACGAGCAGTTCTTC. It translates to CASNRLASNEQFF.

This clonotype came up many times. V and J are TRBV28 and TRBJ1-6, with D tentatively TRBD1 (5 bases). Trimming shortened V by 2 bases and J by 7 bases, and 9 bases separated the two germline ends. The germline V gene encodes CDR1 MDHEN and CDR2 SYDVKM. This CDR3 region has 14 residues. CDR3 in DNA: TGTGCCAGCAGTTTAAGGGGTAGAAATTCACCCCTCCACTTT. It translates to CASSLRGRNSPLHF.

The sample holds many counts of this clonotype. CDR3 protein: CASSLDGASTDTQYF. DNA of the CDR3: TGTGCCAGCAGCTTGGACGGAGCTAGCACAGATACGCAGTATTTT. V is TRBV7-2 and J is TRBJ2-3; D gene unclear. Trimming shortened V by 3 bases and J by 0 bases, and 10 bases separated the two germline ends. The CDR3 totals 15 residues. From germline, CDR1 is SGHTA and CDR2 FQGNSA.

This chain uses TRBV28 with TRBJ1-1; possibly TRBD1 for D (6 bases). With 10 bases removed from V and 8 bases from J, the gap between germline ends came to 17 bases. The CDR3 contains 12 residues. The V gene's germline CDR1 is MDHEN and CDR2 SYDVKM. The CDR3 is CATGTSHIEAFF. Here the CDR3 DNA reads TGTGCCACTGGGACATCCCATATAGAAGCTTTCTTT.

Many counts were recorded for this clonotype. The rearrangement uses TRBV4-3 and TRBJ1-2, with 7 bases that match TRBD1. Germline V gene data show CDR1 as LGHNA and CDR2 as YSLEER. The ends lost 3 bases at V and 4 bases at J; junction bases unmatched: 5. The CDR3 contains 14 residues. This CDR3 is CASSQEDRLYGYTF. CDR3 bases: TGCGCCAGCAGCCAGGAGGACAGGCTCTATGGCTACACCTTC.

The rearrangement links TRBV6-5 to TRBJ2-6; the D call may be TRBD1 or TRBD2 (6 bases each). The CDR3 has 16 residues. With 5 bases removed from V and 0 bases from J, the gap between germline ends came to 11 bases. Germline V lookup: CDR1 MNHEY, CDR2 SVGAGI. CDR3 protein: CASSPGGHSGANVLTF. Written as DNA, the CDR3 is TGTGCCAGCAGTCCCGGGGGACACTCTGGGGCCAACGTCCTGACTTTC.

J is TRBJ1-1 and V is TRBV4-3; D not resolved. The V end lost 0 bases, the J end lost 6 bases, and 14 bases lay between the germline ends. Germline values: CDR1 LGHNA, CDR2 YSLEER. CDR3 length: 15 residues. The CDR3 region is CASSQDQRVYAEAFF. CDR3 DNA: TGCGCCAGCAGCCAAGATCAAAGAGTGTACGCTGAAGCTTTCTTT.

This clonotype was recorded a few times. The chain combines TRBV4-3 with TRBJ2-1; 10 bases are shared with TRBD1. The length of the CDR3 is 21 residues. In germline, CDR1 is LGHNA, CDR2 YSLEER. V lost 0 bases, J lost 2 bases, and 16 bases stayed unmatched. The CDR3 is CASSQDLPGQGPFSPYNEQFF. The DNA for the CDR3 is TGCGCCAGCAGCCAAGATTTACCGGGACAGGGGCCTTTCTCCCCCTACAATGAGCAGTTCTTC.

This chain uses TRBV6-5 with TRBJ1-1; a possible D gene is TRBD1 (6 bases). The CDR3 covers 18 residues. Germline V lookup: CDR1 MNHEY, CDR2 SVGAGI. The V end lost 2 bases, the J end lost 0 bases, and 19 bases lay between the germline ends. This chain's CDR3 is CASSYQGPPSPLNTEAFF. The CDR3 coding sequence is TGTGCCAGCAGTTACCAGGGGCCGCCAAGCCCCCTGAACACTGAAGCTTTCTTT.

The DNA of the CDR3 is TGTGCCAGCAGCAAAGTAGTATCGGGACAGCTCTCCACAGATACGCAGTATTTT. Translated, it gives CASSKVVSGQLSTDTQYF. The chain employs TRBV21-1 and TRBJ2-3; the D call TRBD1 from the table was never checked on the DNA. TRBV21-1 is a recognized pseudogene. This CDR3 is built from 18 residues.

This clonotype turned up a few times. The chain links TRBV5-1 to TRBJ2-7; 12 bases are shared with TRBD2. CDR3 length equals 17 residues. V shed 4 bases and J 4 bases; nucleotides not matched to a gene: 12. Germline V CDR1 and CDR2: SGHRS, YFSETQ. CDR3 DNA: TGCGCCAGCAGCCCAGGACGACTAGCGGGAGTTGGTTACGAGCAGTACTTC. Its protein product is CASSPGRLAGVGYEQYF. The entire variable domain, with the rest obtained from reference TRBV5-1 and TRBJ2-7, is as follows: KAGVTQTPRYLIKTRGQQVTLSCSPISGHRSVSWYQQTPGQGLQFLFEYFSETQRNKGNFPGRFSGRQFSNSRSEMNVSTLELGDSALYLCASSPGRLAGVGYEQYFGPGTRLTVT.

Ten or more counts support this clonotype. The chain joins TRBV7-9 to TRBJ2-7; 10 nucleotides align to TRBD2. The germline CDR1 and CDR2 sequences are SEHNR and FQNEAQ (reference sequence). Trimming at V came to 5 bases and at J to 4 bases, leaving 8 bases not matched to a gene. CDR3 length: 15 residues. As DNA, the CDR3 is TGTGCCAGCAGCCGCAGCGGGAGGGCCTCGTACGAGCAGTACTTC. Its protein product is CASSRSGRASYEQYF.

The CDR3 spells CSATTGGTEAFF. In nucleotides, the CDR3 is TGCAGTGCTACAACAGGGGGCACTGAAGCTTTCTTT. This chain uses TRBV20-1 with TRBJ1-1, with 8 bases identical to TRBD1. Losses at the gene ends were 4 bases for V and 4 bases for J; bases not matched to a gene: 2. Germline loops: CDR1 DFQATT, CDR2 SNEGSKA (reference sequence). The CDR3 loop spans 12 amino acids.

The chain carries TRBV4-3 and TRBJ1-2; D is uncertain. This CDR3 is built from 15 residues. The germline V and J ends were trimmed by 0 bases and 4 bases, with 12 bases remaining between them. Germline lookup yields CDR1 LGHNA and CDR2 YSLEER. The CDR3 sequence is CASSQEREAFYGYTF. In DNA form, the CDR3 reads TGCGCCAGCAGCCAAGAAAGGGAGGCGTTCTATGGCTACACCTTC.

This clonotype has just a few counts. The chain combines TRBV20-1 with TRBJ1-5; no clear D. The germline V gene encodes CDR1 DFQATT and CDR2 SNEGSKA (reference sequence). The CDR3 is made up of 13 amino acids. V gave up 1 base and J gave up 0 bases, with 4 bases separating them. The CDR3 is CSARVFSNQPQHF. The CDR3, as DNA: TGCAGTGCTAGAGTTTTTAGCAATCAGCCCCAGCATTTT.

This clonotype was observed a handful of times. The rearrangement links TRBV6-2 or TRBV6-3 to TRBJ2-7; 7 positions agree with TRBD2. The CDR3 runs 13 residues. V lost 4 bases and J lost 6; bases outside the gene matches: 6. Germline lookup yields CDR1 MNHEY and CDR2 SVGEGT. CDR3 amino acids: CASSFQSGTEQYF. The CDR3 DNA reads TGTGCCAGCAGTTTCCAAAGCGGGACCGAGCAGTACTTC.

The chain employs TRBV28 and TRBJ2-7; TRBD2 matches at 14 bases. The CDR3 contains 18 residues. The V and J ends lost 4 bases and 6 bases, in that order; junction bases with no gene match: 14. Germline lookup yields CDR1 MDHEN and CDR2 SYDVKM. This chain's CDR3 is CASSSPGTSGRKGGEQYF. For the CDR3, the DNA is TGTGCCAGCAGTTCCCCCGGGACTAGCGGGAGAAAAGGGGGCGAGCAGTACTTC.

This clonotype was seen only a few times. This rearrangement joins TRBV2 to TRBJ2-5; weak D call: TRBD1 (5 bases). Germline lookup yields CDR1 SNHLY and CDR2 FYNNEI. V was pared by 8 bases and J by 2 bases, with 9 bases between. This CDR3 spans 12 amino acids. DNA for the CDR3: TGTGCCAGCGTGGGGCCGCAAGAGACCCAGTACTTC. This codes for CASVGPQETQYF.

The chain joins TRBV10-3 to TRBJ2-7; D remains unclear. V was trimmed by 3 bases and J by 3 bases, leaving 3 bases between them. CDR1 and CDR2 from the germline V gene are ENHRY and SYGVKD. The CDR3 loop spans 11 amino acids. For the CDR3, the DNA is TGTGCCATCAGTGACCTCTACGAGCAGTACTTC. This gives the protein CAISDLYEQYF.

V usage is TRBV7-8 and J usage is TRBJ1-2; D gene ambiguous. CDR1 and CDR2 (germline): SGHVS, FQNEAQ. V shed 4 bases and J shed 0 bases, with 15 bases lying between them. CDR3 length equals 16 residues. CDR3 nucleotides: TGTGCCAGCAGCTCCCCTGACGGGATAGCTAACTATGGCTACACCTTC. This translates into CASSSPDGIANYGYTF.

This clonotype has more than one count but fewer than ten. The chain is built from TRBV10-3 and TRBJ2-3; 10 nucleotides line up with TRBD2. Unmatched junction bases numbered 7, after V lost 0 bases and J lost 4 bases. The CDR3 has 17 residues. Germline-derived CDR1 and CDR2 are ENHRY and SYGVKD. The CDR3 protein is CAISESSLAGVSDTQYF. In nucleotides, the CDR3 is TGTGCCATCAGTGAGTCGAGTCTAGCGGGAGTATCAGATACGCAGTATTTT.

This clonotype was seen only a few times. The chain couples TRBV28 to TRBJ2-4; D possibly corresponds to TRBD1 (6 bases). CDR1 is MDHEN and CDR2 is SYDVKM in the germline V gene. The CDR3 is made up of 16 amino acids. The V end lost 5 bases, the J end lost 4 bases, and 18 bases lay between the germline ends. Written as DNA, the CDR3 is TGTGCCAGCAGTCCTGACAGGATGAGCCTAAAAAACATTCAGTACTTC. Translation: CASSPDRMSLKNIQYF.

The chain combines TRBV4-3 with TRBJ2-7; TRBD2 aligns across 7 bases. Trimming at V came to 4 bases and at J to 0 bases, leaving 3 bases not matched to a gene. The CDR3 runs to 14 residues. Germline V gene sequence: CDR1 LGHNA, CDR2 YSLEER. The CDR3 region has the DNA TGCGCCAGCAGCCCCGGACTAGTCTCCTACGAGCAGTACTTC. As protein: CASSPGLVSYEQYF.

The chain is built from TRBV20-1 and TRBJ1-3, with D tentatively TRBD1 (5 bases). V lost 4 bases to trimming and J lost 5 bases, with 15 bases between them. Germline lookup yields CDR1 DFQATT and CDR2 SNEGSKA (reference sequence). This CDR3 region has 14 residues. As DNA, the CDR3 is TGCAGTGCTACCAATCTCCGGACACGAAACACCATATATTTT. It encodes CSATNLRTRNTIYF.

The CDR3 sequence: CASSPADNQPQHF. CDR3 DNA sequence: TGTGCCAGCAGCCCAGCAGACAATCAGCCCCAGCATTTT. This chain uses TRBV5-5 with TRBJ1-5; D gene unclear. The V gene lost 4 bases and the J gene lost 3 bases, with 8 bases spanning the gap. Germline CDR1 is SGHKS and CDR2 is YYEKEE (reference sequence). The CDR3 runs to 13 residues.

This clonotype was found many times. The rearrangement joins TRBV24-1 to TRBJ2-1; TRBD1 agrees at 7 bases. The V gene end was trimmed by 9 bases and the J gene end by 5 bases; junction bases not matched to a gene: 6. The CDR3 is made up of 13 amino acids. Germline V gene sequence: CDR1 KGHDR, CDR2 SFDVKD. This chain's CDR3 is CATADRANNEQFF. CDR3 nucleotides: TGTGCCACCGCCGACAGGGCCAACAATGAGCAGTTCTTC.